A single T cell receptor beta chain is shown here with its context. The purity of all sorted populations exceeded 98%. Trimming removed 4 bases at V and 4 bases at J, with 13 bases between. The germline CDR1 and CDR2 sequences are SQVTM and ANQGSEA. The CDR3 loop spans 13 amino acids. This sample stems from a study of beta chain features in type 1 diabetes. Isolated RNA was reverse transcribed in full, so expressed TCRB transcripts were sequenced. This table comes from immunoSEQ multiplex PCR, and its TCRdb copy is limited to in-frame clones, with some not included. The table records almost 350,000 clones, around 19% of them present only once.

The chain links TRBV29-1 to TRBJ1-1, with D possibly being TRBD1 (5 bases). Sequences were obtained from naive CD4+ T cells from blood. This clonotype originated in a woman aged 18 to 35 in good health. CDR3 DNA: TGCAGCGTTGCGGAGGGGTCGAGCACTGAAGCTTTCTTT. It is translated as CSVAEGSSTEAFF.